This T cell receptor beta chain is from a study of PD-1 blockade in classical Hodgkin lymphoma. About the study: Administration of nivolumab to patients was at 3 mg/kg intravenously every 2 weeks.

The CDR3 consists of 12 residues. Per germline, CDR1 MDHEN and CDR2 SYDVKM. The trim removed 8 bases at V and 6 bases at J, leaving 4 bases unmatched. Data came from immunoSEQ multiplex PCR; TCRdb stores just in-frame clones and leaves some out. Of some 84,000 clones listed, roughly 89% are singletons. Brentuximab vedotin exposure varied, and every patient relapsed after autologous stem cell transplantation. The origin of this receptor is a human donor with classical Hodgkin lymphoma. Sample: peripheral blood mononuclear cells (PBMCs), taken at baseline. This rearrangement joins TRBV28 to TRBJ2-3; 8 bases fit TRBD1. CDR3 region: CASVQGADTQYF. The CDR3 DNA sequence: TGTGCCAGCGTTCAGGGGGCTGATACGCAGTATTTT.